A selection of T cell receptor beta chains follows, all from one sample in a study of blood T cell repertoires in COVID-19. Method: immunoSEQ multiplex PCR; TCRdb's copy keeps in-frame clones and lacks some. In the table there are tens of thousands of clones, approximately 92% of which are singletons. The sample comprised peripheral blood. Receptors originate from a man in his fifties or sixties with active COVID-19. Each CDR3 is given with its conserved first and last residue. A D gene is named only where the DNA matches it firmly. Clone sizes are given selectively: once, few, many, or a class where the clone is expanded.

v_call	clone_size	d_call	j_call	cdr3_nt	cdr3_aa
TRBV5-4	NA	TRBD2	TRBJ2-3	TGTGCCAGCAGCTTGATGCGGGGGGGCTCTAGCACAGATACGCAGTATTTT	CASSLMRGGSSTDTQYF
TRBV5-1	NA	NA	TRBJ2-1	TGCGCCAGCAGCCAGGGGAGGGCCACGAATGAGCAGTTCTTC	CASSQGRATNEQFF
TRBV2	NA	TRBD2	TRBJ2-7	TGTGCCAGCAGTGATGCACTAGCGGGAGGATACGAGCAGTACTTC	CASSDALAGGYEQYF
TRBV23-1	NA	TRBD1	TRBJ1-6	TGCGCCAGCAGTCACTCGTCCCGGGACAGGGGGCCGAATAATTCACCCCTCCACTTT	CASSHSSRDRGPNNSPLHF
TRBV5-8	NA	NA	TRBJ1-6	TGTGCCAGCAGCTTGTCCGGGGGAGCTAATTCACCCCTCCACTTT	CASSLSGGANSPLHF
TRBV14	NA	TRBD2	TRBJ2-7	TGTGCCAGCAGCCCTCAGGGTAGCGGGAGGGCCAGATACGAGCAGTACTTC	CASSPQGSGRARYEQYF
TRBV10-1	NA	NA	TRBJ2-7	TGCGCCAGCAGCCCAGGACAGTACTCCTACGAGCAGTACTTC	CASSPGQYSYEQYF
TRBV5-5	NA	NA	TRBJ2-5	TGTGCCAGCAGCTTTCCAGGGGAAGAGACCCAGTACTTC	CASSFPGEETQYF
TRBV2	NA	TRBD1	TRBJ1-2	TGTGCTAACGGGGACAGGGATTATGGTGGCTACACCTTC	CANGDRDYGGYTF
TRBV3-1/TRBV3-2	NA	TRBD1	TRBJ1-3	TGTGCCAGCAGCCAAGGAGGGGGCATAGCGGACACCATATATTTT	CASSQGGGIADTIYF
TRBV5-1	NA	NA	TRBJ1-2	TGCGCCAGCAGCTTGGCCGGACAGCCGACTTACTATGGCTACACCTTC	CASSLAGQPTYYGYTF
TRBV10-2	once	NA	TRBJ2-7	TGCGCCAGCAGTCCGCGAAACCCTCCTCTGCTCGAGCAGTACTTC	CASSPRNPPLLEQYF
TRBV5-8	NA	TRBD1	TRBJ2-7	TGTGCCAGCAGCTTGTTCGGGACAGGGGTAGGGGAGCAGTACTTC	CASSLFGTGVGEQYF
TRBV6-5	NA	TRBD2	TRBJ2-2	TGTGCCAGCAGGGAGGCGGGAGTAGCCGGGGAGCTGTTTTTT	CASREAGVAGELFF
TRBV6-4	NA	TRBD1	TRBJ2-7	TGTGCCAGCAGTGACTCAGGGGGCTCTAGCTCCTACGAGCAGTACTTC	CASSDSGGSSSYEQYF
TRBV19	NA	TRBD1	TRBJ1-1	TGTGCCAGTAGGAAACAGGGGGCGATGAACACTGAAGCTTTCTTT	CASRKQGAMNTEAFF
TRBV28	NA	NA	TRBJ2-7	TGTGCCAGCAGGCCCGGGACACAGAGCTCCTACGAGCAGTACTTC	CASRPGTQSSYEQYF
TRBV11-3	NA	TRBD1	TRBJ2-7	TGTGCCAGCGGACAGGGGCCCCAATTCGAGCAGTACTTC	CASGQGPQFEQYF
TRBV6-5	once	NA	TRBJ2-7	TGTGCCAGCAGTCGGAACGGGAAGGCTTATTCCGAGCAGTACTTC	CASSRNGKAYSEQYF
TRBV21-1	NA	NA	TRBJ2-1	TGTGCCAGCAGCAAAGCAGCGTTCCGAGAGAGACTAGCGAATGAGCAGTTCTTC	CASSKAAFRERLANEQFF
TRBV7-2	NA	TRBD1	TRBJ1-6	TGTGCCAGCAGTCAGAACAGGGGACAGAATTCACCCCTCCACTTT	CASSQNRGQNSPLHF
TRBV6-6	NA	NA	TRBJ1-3	TGTGCCAGCAGTCCAGTCCCGGGACACCCGGAAGATGGAAACACCATATATTTT	CASSPVPGHPEDGNTIYF
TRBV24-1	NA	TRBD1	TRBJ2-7	TGTGCCACCAGTGAGGTTCCTGGGGGACAGGGACATTACGAGCAGTACTTC	CATSEVPGGQGHYEQYF
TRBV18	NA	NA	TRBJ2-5	TGTGCCAGCTCACTCGAACAGACAGATCCACCGGCCCAGTACTTC	CASSLEQTDPPAQYF
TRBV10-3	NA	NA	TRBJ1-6	TGTGCCATCAAGGGAGAGTCCTATAATTCACCCCTCCACTTT	CAIKGESYNSPLHF
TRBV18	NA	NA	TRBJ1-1	TGTGCCAGCTCACCACCGGATAGCACAGAAGCTTTCTTT	CASSPPDSTEAFF
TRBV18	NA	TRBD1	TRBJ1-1	TGTGCCAGCTCGCAGGGACAGGTGGGGAACACTGAAGCTTTCTTT	CASSQGQVGNTEAFF
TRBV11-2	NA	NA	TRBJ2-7	TGTGCCAGCAGCTTAGGGAGGGCGGCCGAGCAGTACTTC	CASSLGRAAEQYF
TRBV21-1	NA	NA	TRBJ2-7	TGTGCCAGCAGCAAAGCGCACGGCTCCTACGAGCAGTACTTC	CASSKAHGSYEQYF
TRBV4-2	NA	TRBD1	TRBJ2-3	TGTGCCAGCAGCCAGTATCGGACAGGGGGAAAAGATACGCAGTATTTT	CASSQYRTGGKDTQYF
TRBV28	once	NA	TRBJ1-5	TGTGCCAGCAGCTCGGACAGCCGTCCCCAGCAGCCCCAGCATTTT	CASSSDSRPQQPQHF
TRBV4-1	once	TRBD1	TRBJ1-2	TGCGCCAGCAGCCAAGCACCGGGACAGGGACCCTATGGCTACACCTTC	CASSQAPGQGPYGYTF
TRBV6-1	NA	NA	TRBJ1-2	TGTGCCAGCAGTGAATTATCTAACTATGGCTACACCTTC	CASSELSNYGYTF
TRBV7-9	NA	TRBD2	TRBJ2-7	TGTGCCAGCAGCCCGTCCCCAGGTAGCGGGGGGATCTACGAGCAGTACTTC	CASSPSPGSGGIYEQYF
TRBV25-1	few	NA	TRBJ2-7	TGTGCCAGCAGTCAGGCTGGATTTGGTGAGCAGTACTTC	CASSQAGFGEQYF
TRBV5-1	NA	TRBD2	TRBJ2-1	TGCGCCAGCAGCTGGACCCTAGCGGGGCCGAGGACCTACAATGAGCAGTTCTTC	CASSWTLAGPRTYNEQFF
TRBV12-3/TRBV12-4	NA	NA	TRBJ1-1	TGTGCCAGCAGCCCACAGGCGAACACTGAAGCTTTCTTT	CASSPQANTEAFF
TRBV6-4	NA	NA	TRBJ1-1	TGTGCCAGCAGTACAGCCTCGAACACTGAAGCTTTCTTT	CASSTASNTEAFF
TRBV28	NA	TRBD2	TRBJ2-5	TGTGCCAGCAGTGCTAGCGGGGGCCCCCAAGAGACCCAGTACTTC	CASSASGGPQETQYF
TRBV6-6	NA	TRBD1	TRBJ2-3	TGTGCCAGCAGTTACGGGACAGGGACGACAGATACGCAGTATTTT	CASSYGTGTTDTQYF
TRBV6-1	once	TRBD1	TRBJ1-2	TGTGCCAGCAGTGAAGCTCAGGGGACAGCCTATGGCTACACCTTC	CASSEAQGTAYGYTF
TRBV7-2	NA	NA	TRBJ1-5	TGTGCCAGCAGCTTAGCCGGACAGAAGAATCAGCCCCAGCATTTT	CASSLAGQKNQPQHF
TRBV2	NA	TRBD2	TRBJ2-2	TGTGCCAGTCTTCTCGGGAGGAGCACCGGGGAGCTGTTTTTT	CASLLGRSTGELFF
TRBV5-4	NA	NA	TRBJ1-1	TGTGCCAGCAGCTTCGGGGGATGGGGAGGGAACACTGAAGCTTTCTTT	CASSFGGWGGNTEAFF
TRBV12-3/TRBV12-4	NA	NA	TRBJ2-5	TGTGCCAGCAGCCCGGAGCAAGAGACCCAGTACTTC	CASSPEQETQYF
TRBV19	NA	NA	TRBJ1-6	TGTGCCAGTAGGCCGTCTCAGGGGTATAATTCACCCCTCCACTTT	CASRPSQGYNSPLHF
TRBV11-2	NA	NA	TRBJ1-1	TGTGCCGCGGGGCGAAACATGAACACTGAAGCTTTCTTT	CAAGRNMNTEAFF
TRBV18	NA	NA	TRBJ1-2	TGTGCCAGCTCACCCTCCCAAACTATGGCTGCCACCTTC	CASSPSQTMAATF
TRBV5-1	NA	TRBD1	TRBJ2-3	TGCGCCAGCAGCCTAGGACAGGGACACCTCGGAGATACGCAGTATTTT	CASSLGQGHLGDTQYF
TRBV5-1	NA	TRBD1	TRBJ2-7	TGCGCCAGCAGCAAGGGGGACAGGGGTTCCTACGAGCAGTACTTC	CASSKGDRGSYEQYF
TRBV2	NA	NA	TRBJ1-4	TGTGCCAGCAGTCCACAGATTAATGAAAAACTGTTTTTT	CASSPQINEKLFF
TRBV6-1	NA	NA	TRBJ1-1	TGTGCCAGCAGTGAATATCACAGCGAAGCTTTCTTT	CASSEYHSEAFF
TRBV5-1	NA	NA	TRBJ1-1	TGCGCCAGCAGCGCTGGGCCGAACGTCGCTGAAGCTTTCTTT	CASSAGPNVAEAFF
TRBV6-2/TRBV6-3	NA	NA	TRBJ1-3	TGTGCCAGCAGCTACTCTGGAAACACCATATATTTT	CASSYSGNTIYF
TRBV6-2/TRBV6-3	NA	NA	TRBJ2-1	TGTGCCAGCAGTTATTCAGCGGGCCATACGGGTTGGCAGTTCTTC	CASSYSAGHTGWQFF